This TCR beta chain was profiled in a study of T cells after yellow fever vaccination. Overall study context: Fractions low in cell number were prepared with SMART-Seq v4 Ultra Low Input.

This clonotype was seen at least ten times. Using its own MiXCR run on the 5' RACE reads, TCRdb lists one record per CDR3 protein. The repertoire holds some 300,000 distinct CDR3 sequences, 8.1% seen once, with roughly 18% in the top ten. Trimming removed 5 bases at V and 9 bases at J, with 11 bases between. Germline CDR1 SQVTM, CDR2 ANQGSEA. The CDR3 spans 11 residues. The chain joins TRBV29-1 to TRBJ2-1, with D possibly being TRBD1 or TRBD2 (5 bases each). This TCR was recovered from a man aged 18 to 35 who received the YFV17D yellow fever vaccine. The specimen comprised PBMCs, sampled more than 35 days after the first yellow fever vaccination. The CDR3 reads CSVRDLVEQFF. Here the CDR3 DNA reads TGCAGCGTTAGGGACCTGGTTGAGCAGTTCTTC.